This T cell receptor beta chain came from a study of Tregs in tolerant kidney transplant recipients. The CDR3 is 12 residues long. V was clipped by 6 bases and J by 1 base, with 4 bases between them. Germline CDR1 is SQVTM and CDR2 is ANQGSEA. With regard to this clone: Its antigen is undetermined.

Unstimulated regulatory T cells (CD4+CD25+CD127-), CD4+CD25- non-regulatory cells, CD4 and CD8 cells were FACS-sorted from thawed PBMCs. Study outcomes and limitations: Biological reproducibility was not directly addressed in this study.

Clones were read by immunoSEQ multiplex PCR, and TCRdb kept only the in-frame ones, dropping some. The top ten clones hold 0.55% to 0.65% of a sample with hundreds of thousands of clones, roughly 84% of them seen once. This clonotype was sampled from a human donor in good health. The specimen sequenced was CD4+ T cells from blood. V and J are TRBV29-1 and TRBJ2-6; D is ambiguous. The chain's CDR3 is CSVLSGANVLTF. The CDR3 DNA reads TGCAGCGTCCTTTCTGGGGCCAACGTCCTGACTTTC.